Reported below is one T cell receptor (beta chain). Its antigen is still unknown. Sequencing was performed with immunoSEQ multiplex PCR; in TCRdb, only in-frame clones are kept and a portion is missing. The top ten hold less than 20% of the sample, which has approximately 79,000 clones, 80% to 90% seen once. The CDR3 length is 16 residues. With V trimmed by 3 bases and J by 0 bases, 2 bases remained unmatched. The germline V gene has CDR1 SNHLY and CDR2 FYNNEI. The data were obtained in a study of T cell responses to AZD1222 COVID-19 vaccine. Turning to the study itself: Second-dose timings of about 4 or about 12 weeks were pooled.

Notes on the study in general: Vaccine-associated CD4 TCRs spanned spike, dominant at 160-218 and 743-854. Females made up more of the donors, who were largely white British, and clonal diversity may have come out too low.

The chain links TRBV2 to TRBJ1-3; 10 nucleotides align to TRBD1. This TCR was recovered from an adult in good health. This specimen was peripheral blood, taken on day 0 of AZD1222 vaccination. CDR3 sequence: CASSDWTGGSGNTIYF. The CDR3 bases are TGTGCCAGCAGTGACTGGACAGGGGGCTCTGGAAACACCATATATTTT. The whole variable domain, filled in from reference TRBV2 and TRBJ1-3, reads EPEVTQTPSHQVTQMGQEVILRCVPISNHLYFYWYRQILGQKVEFLVSFYNNEISEKSEIFDDQFSVERPDGSNFTLKIRSTKLEDSAMYFCASSDWTGGSGNTIYFGEGSWLTVV.